This TCR beta chain was captured by sequencing in a study of shared clonotypes between healthy human individuals (dated by TCRdb to about 2020). As for the study more broadly: Three men and a couple of women, aged 18 to 49 years, made up the cohort. Between about 0.85 and 9.5 billion PBMCs per donor were obtained by leukapheresis. Blood TCR repertoires of four to six healthy adults were deeply sequenced to estimate repertoire size and the extent of clonotype sharing between individuals. Per donor, three plates each were used for CD4 naive and CD4 memory, two for CD8 naive, and one for CD8 memory. To increase sequencing depth and limit assay-specific biases, TCR repertoire library preparation and sequencing were carried out by different laboratories using diverse techniques. Summary of the overall study and its limitations: Higher generation probabilities were observed for clonotypes shared by all four sorted-subset donors than for non-shared clonotypes. Even with the large sequencing depth, rarefaction of the sorted-subset datasets indicated that sequencing was incomplete. Sampling was limited to blood, and TCR repertoires in tissue likely differ from TCR repertoires in blood. Because the study included only a small number of donors, the genetic and exposure-history diversity represented was limited. Naive subsets generally had larger estimated clonotype richness than memory subsets did. Sharing across several donors was observed for approximately 5% of naive CD4, 3.5% of naive CD8, 2.3% of memory CD4, and less than 0.45% of memory CD8 clonotypes. Based on pairwise subsampling, the degree of clonotype sharing among donors was expected to be affected by sequencing depth.

TCR CDR3 regions were amplified from genomic DNA by multiplex PCR using the deep immunoSEQ assay. For each cell subset, the extracted genomic DNA was distributed evenly across all wells of several immunoSEQ 96-well plates, and each plate served as one replicate. For sorted subsets, each replicate PCR was loaded with 200 to 250 ng genomic DNA, equivalent to 25,000 to 30,000 T cell genomes. Purified libraries were quantified with a Qubit 3.0 fluorometer, sized on a Bioanalyzer 2100, and re-quantified with the KAPA Library Quantification kit. Every immunoSEQ 96-well plate was sequenced on a dedicated single-read 150-cycle Illumina NextSeq 550 flow cell. Per the source publication's procedure: The immunoSEQ output contained only junctional sequences without quality scores, so filtering could not match that applied to full-length reads. Sequences were annotated with PyIR, a Python wrapper for IgBLAST v1.9, using IMGT germline references to assign V/J genes and CDR3. Reads were removed for weak V/J assignments (E-value above 1e-6), missing CDR3, stop codons, out-of-frame junctions, or ambiguous translated residues. V3J clonotypes were defined as sequences sharing an identical inferred V gene, J gene, and CDR3 amino acid sequence. To compute the percentage overlap between repertoires, the number of shared unique clonotypes was divided by the size of the smaller repertoire. RTK rarefaction, the Chao1 estimator, and Recon v2.1 estimates of unobserved clonotypes were used to assess repertoire richness. OLGA was used to compute generation probabilities for all TCRbeta clonotypes that the gDNA method yielded from a handful of donors. TCRdb limited this immuneACCESS table to in-frame rearrangements with V and J called. A share of clones is missing; checked studies link under half to unresolved V genes, and the rest is unexplained. V, J and clone size derive from that table, while D and trimming were established from the DNA sequence. The sample table contains some 2,500,000 clones; only one count was recorded for 85% to 95% of them. The ten largest clonotypes hold around 0.35% of the sample.

Trimming takes 4 bases from V and 6 bases from J, and the germline ends sit 13 bases apart. Reading the germline V gene gives CDR1 SGHRS and CDR2 YFSETQ. Its CDR3 holds 14 amino acids, cysteine through phenylalanine. The DNA shown is the 42-base CDR3, in frame from base 1. The donors were healthy, HIV-negative adults with no recently reported acute infections or vaccinations. All donors were Caucasian adults living in Nashville, Tennessee, USA. Magnetic negative selection was used to enrich CD4+ T cells, after which naive cells were positively selected on CD45RA and the negative fraction became the memory subset. After blood collection by leukapheresis, PBMCs were isolated using Ficoll-Histopaque density gradient centrifugation and then cryopreserved in the vapor phase of liquid nitrogen. Analytical flow cytometry was used to check the purity and quantity of every magnetically sorted T cell population. Genomic DNA was isolated from each sorted fraction and quantified by UV absorbance on a Nanodrop 2000c.

Points on this clone: Its target antigen remains unknown. No base quality information exists; no much larger clone differs at one position. Additional DNA sequences in this sample encode the identical CDR3.

The chain couples TRBV5-1 to TRBJ2-2; the D gene may be TRBD1 or TRBD2, since each aligns over 5 bases. Material for sequencing was naive CD4+ T cells from PBMCs. Explained via the paper, the cell subset or site label denotes: CD45RA+ positively selected. The clonotype originates from a man younger than 35 in good health. Some clones in this sample may be carry-over from other donors' samples. The CDR3 protein is CASSLGTQSGELFF. In nucleotide form, the sequence is TGCGCCAGCAGCCTCGGGACCCAGTCCGGGGAGCTGTTTTTT.